The clone carrying this T cell receptor beta chain appeared many times. The antigen is unknown. The junction had 4 bases not matched to a gene; V was cut back by 4 bases and J by 1 base. Germline V gene sequence: CDR1 SEHNR, CDR2 FQNEAQ (reference sequence). The CDR3 has 14 amino acids. The data originate from a study of T-cell reconstitution after alpha-beta-depleted transplantation in children. Study-wide results and limits: After transplant, at about two months, alpha-beta T cells were reportedly derived from several hundred expanded graft clones.

A library of TCRbeta sequences, prepared with unique molecular identifiers, was generated. TCRdb processed the PCR reads anew with MiXCR; each CDR3 protein has one entry. The sample lists 150,000 to 200,000 distinct CDR3 sequences, approximately 6.8% seen once, with around 4.4% in the top ten. This receptor was identified in a girl in the first two years of life with combined immunodeficiency, due to receive a stem cell transplant. This specimen was PBMCs, taken before TCRalphabeta/CD19-depleted stem cell transplant. The chain is built from TRBV7-9 and TRBJ2-7; 7 bases line up with TRBD1. The CDR3 sequence is CASSSDRASYEQYF. CDR3 sequence (DNA): TGTGCCAGCAGCTCCGACAGGGCTTCCTACGAGCAGTACTTC.